A single sample is the source of the 9 T cell receptor beta chains below, sequenced in a study of cytomegalovirus exposure and HLA in healthy donors. The PCR used 60 Vbeta and 13 Jbeta primers. Here immunoSEQ multiplex PCR was the method, and the copy in TCRdb shows in-frame clones only, minus some. This sample carries around 180,000 clones, around 80% of them seen once, and the ten largest clones take around 5.4%. Specimen: PBMCs. Receptor source: a man between 35 and 55 years old in good health and CMV-seronegative.

The rearrangement joins TRBV5-8 to TRBJ2-5; 9 bases are a match to TRBD1. Trimming removed 4 bases from V and 5 bases from J; junction bases left unmatched: 6. From germline, CDR1 is SGHTS and CDR2 YDEGEE. CDR3 length: 14 residues. The CDR3 DNA sequence: TGTGCCAGCAGCAGGGGACAGGGTCCGGAGACCCAGTACTTC. Encoded protein: CASSRGQGPETQYF.

This clone is a singleton in its sample. The chain joins TRBV4-2 to TRBJ2-3; D perhaps matches TRBD2 (5 bases). Germline loops: CDR1 LGHNA, CDR2 YNFKEQ. V was pared by 0 bases and J by 0 bases, with 13 bases between. The CDR3 length is 17 residues. CDR3 DNA: TGTGCCAGCAGCCAAGAGGTAGGAGCGGCGAGCACAGATACGCAGTATTTT. Translating gives CASSQEVGAASTDTQYF.

V usage is TRBV18 and J usage is TRBJ1-4; D is possibly TRBD1 (5 bases). This CDR3 contains 15 residues. CDR1 is KGHSH and CDR2 is LQKENI in the germline V gene. Trimming pared 2 bases from V and 7 bases from J, leaving 14 bases between. The CDR3 DNA reads as TGTGCCAGCTCACCAGTCGCGGGGCCGGTTGAAAAACTGTTTTTT. Amino acid sequence: CASSPVAGPVEKLFF.

The CDR3 DNA follows: TGTGCCAGCAGCTTCGGGGGTGCGAACACTGAAGCTTTCTTT. It encodes CASSFGGANTEAFF. The J gene is TRBJ1-1, the V gene TRBV11-2; possible D gene TRBD1, 5 bases. Germline values: CDR1 SGHAT, CDR2 FQNNGV. This CDR3 is built from 14 residues. The V gene lost 3 bases and the J gene lost 1 base, with 9 bases spanning the gap.

This sequence joins TRBV30 and TRBJ2-1, with D unresolved. Trimming took 1 base from V and 5 from J, leaving 3 bases between them. Germline CDR1 is GTSNPN and CDR2 is SVGIG (reference sequence). CDR3 length equals 11 residues. Here the CDR3 reads CAWSANNEQFF. The CDR3 bases are TGTGCCTGGAGTGCAAACAATGAGCAGTTCTTC.

The chain carries TRBV10-3 and TRBJ1-1; 7 nucleotides line up with TRBD1. V was clipped by 10 bases and J by 1 base; unmatched bases: 6. CDR3 size: 13 residues. Germline loops: CDR1 ENHRY, CDR2 SYGVKD. The CDR3: CATLGTENTEAFF. CDR3 nucleotides: TGTGCCACTCTAGGGACAGAGAACACTGAAGCTTTCTTT.

The gene calls are TRBV5-4 and TRBJ2-1, with D tentatively TRBD1 (5 bases). V lost 4 bases to trimming and J lost 2 bases, with 19 bases between them. The CDR3 extends over 17 amino acids. Germline V gives CDR1 SGHNT, CDR2 YYREEE (reference sequence). CDR3 coding DNA: TGTGCCAGCAGCGGAGTCGGCGGAAGGGGTACCTACAATGAGCAGTTCTTC. It translates to CASSGVGGRGTYNEQFF. Together with reference TRBV5-4 and TRBJ2-1, the CDR3 gives the full variable domain: ETGVTQSPTHLIKTRGQQVTLRCSSQSGHNTVSWYQQALGQGPQFIFQYYREEENGRGNFPPRFSGLQFPNYSSELNVNALELDDSALYLCASSGVGGRGTYNEQFFGPGTRLTVL.

The V and J genes are TRBV30 and TRBJ2-5; maybe TRBD1 (5 bases). Trimming stripped 0 bases from V and 4 bases from J, with 9 bases between. Germline CDR1 is GTSNPN and CDR2 is SVGIG (reference sequence). The CDR3 extends over 13 amino acids. CDR3 DNA: TGTGCCTGGAGTGTCAGGGTTGGAGAGACCCAGTACTTC. Translated, it gives CAWSVRVGETQYF.

This clone was observed a few times. The chain joins TRBV4-3 to TRBJ2-3, with D unresolved. The CDR3 length is 14 residues. The V gene lost 5 bases and the J gene lost 6 bases, with 15 bases spanning the gap. Germline CDR1 is LGHNA and CDR2 is YSLEER. CDR3 protein: CASSSLLLMDTQYF. The DNA of the CDR3 is TGCGCCAGCAGCTCACTCCTTCTTATGGATACGCAGTATTTT.